These 8 T cell receptor beta chains were all obtained from the same sample, sequenced in a study of blood T cells in healthy people across ages (dated by TCRdb to 2014 to 2015). The library was made by 5' RACE. These reads were obtained on an Illumina HiSeq 2500. A second roughly 7 to 11 cycle PCR used a sample-barcoded 5' primer and a J-beta primer mix. The public reads were quality trimmed at Q25 with fastp and then assembled into clones with MiXCR by TCRdb, keeping productive beta chains. All rows with the same CDR3 protein become a single entry with the most common DNA and genes. The sample contains about 1.6 million distinct CDR3 sequences, roughly 32% of them found a single time. Over 9% of the sample comes from the top ten. The sequenced material came from blood. The receptors shown here come from a woman in her thirties in good health.

The rearrangement uses TRBV30 and TRBJ1-2; 7 nucleotides align to TRBD1. There are 12 residues in the CDR3. Trimming removed 3 bases from V and 4 bases from J; junction bases left unmatched: 2. Germline V gene data show CDR1 as GTSNPN and CDR2 as SVGIG (reference sequence). The CDR3 sequence: CAWRGDSYGYTF. The CDR3 bases are TGTGCCTGGAGGGGGGACAGCTATGGCTACACCTTC.

The V and J genes are TRBV28 and TRBJ2-7; 7 bases agree with TRBD1. The CDR3 runs 14 residues. The ends lost 6 bases at V and 4 bases at J; junction bases unmatched: 9. Germline values: CDR1 MDHEN, CDR2 SYDVKM. The CDR3 region is CASRPGTEMYEQYF. In DNA, the CDR3 is TGTGCCAGCAGACCCGGGACAGAGATGTACGAGCAGTACTTC.

The rearrangement joins TRBV27 to TRBJ1-6; 7 bases match TRBD1. Trimming at V came to 2 bases and at J to 5 bases, leaving 3 bases not matched to a gene. There are 15 residues in the CDR3. Germline-derived CDR1 and CDR2 are MNHEY and SMNVEV (reference sequence). The CDR3 loop is CASSLTGTDNSPLHF. The CDR3 region has the DNA TGTGCCAGCAGTTTAACCGGGACAGATAATTCACCCCTCCACTTT.

The J gene is TRBJ2-6, the V gene TRBV5-1; the D is unclear. Germline lookup yields CDR1 SGHRS and CDR2 YFSETQ. The CDR3 is made up of 16 amino acids. The V end lost 1 base, the J end lost 2 bases, and 10 bases lay between the germline ends. DNA of the CDR3: TGCGCCAGCAGCTTGCCCCGTGGGGCTGGGGCCAACGTCCTGACTTTC. This gives the protein CASSLPRGAGANVLTF.

The J gene is TRBJ1-1, the V gene TRBV18; TRBD1 agrees at 8 bases. Trimming removed 5 bases from V and 3 bases from J; junction bases left unmatched: 2. The CDR3 extends over 13 amino acids. Looked up from germline, CDR1 is KGHSH and CDR2 is LQKENI. CDR3 sequence (DNA): TGTGCCAGCTCAACGGGACAGGACACTGAAGCTTTCTTT. It specifies CASSTGQDTEAFF.

The chain combines TRBV12-3 or TRBV12-4 with TRBJ1-4; the D is unclear. The CDR3 is 13 residues long. Trimming pared 1 base from V and 1 base from J, leaving 1 base between. CDR3 loop: CASSLGTNEKLFF. Written as DNA, the CDR3 is TGTGCCAGCAGTTTAGGAACTAATGAAAAACTGTTTTTT.

This clonotype occurred a few times. The chain couples TRBV6-1 to TRBJ1-5; TRBD1 might be the D (6 bases). Germline values: CDR1 MNHNS, CDR2 SASEGT. The CDR3 is made up of 16 amino acids. V lost 5 bases to trimming and J lost 2 bases, with 16 bases between them. The CDR3 loop reads CASSPGVGGGNQPQHF. CDR3 in DNA: TGTGCCAGCAGTCCCGGGGTAGGGGGAGGCAATCAGCCCCAGCATTTT.

This chain joins TRBV5-1 and TRBJ1-5; 8 nucleotides match TRBD1. CDR3 length: 15 residues. Losses at the gene ends were 0 bases for V and 3 bases for J; bases not matched to a gene: 2. Germline CDR1 reads SGHRS; CDR2 reads YFSETQ. DNA for the CDR3: TGCGCCAGCAGCTTGGGGGACAGGACCAATCAGCCCCAGCATTTT. Protein product: CASSLGDRTNQPQHF.